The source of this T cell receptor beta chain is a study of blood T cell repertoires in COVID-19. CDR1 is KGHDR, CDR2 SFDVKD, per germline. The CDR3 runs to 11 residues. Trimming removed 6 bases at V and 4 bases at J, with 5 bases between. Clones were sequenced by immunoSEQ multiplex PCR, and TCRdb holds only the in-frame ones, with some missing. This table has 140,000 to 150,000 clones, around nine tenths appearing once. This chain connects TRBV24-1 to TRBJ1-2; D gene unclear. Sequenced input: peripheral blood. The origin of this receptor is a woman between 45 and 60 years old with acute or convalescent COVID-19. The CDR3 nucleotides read TGTGCCACCAGTCAGTTCTATGGCTACACCTTC. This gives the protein CATSQFYGYTF.